This T cell receptor (beta chain) was found in a study of blood T cell repertoires in COVID-19. The overall study: Samples representing acute and convalescent COVID-19 were sourced from the United States, Italy and Spain.

As processed by the authors: From reference gene primer amplification, estimates of nucleated cell counts were derived. Some clones are missing from TCRdb's copy, which holds only in-frame ones; the method was immunoSEQ multiplex PCR. From that table come the V and J calls and clone size; the DNA was used to work out D and trimming. The sample contains under 250,000 clones, approximately 86% of which appear only once. The receptor was derived from a man aged 35 to 55 with acute or convalescent COVID-19. The sequenced sample consisted of peripheral blood.

CDR3 amino acids: CASSLSLPGLTYEQYF. As DNA, the CDR3 is TGTGCCAGCAGTTTATCCCTGCCGGGACTAACATACGAGCAGTACTTC. V usage is TRBV27 and J usage is TRBJ2-7; 7 bases agree with TRBD2. CDR1 and CDR2 (germline): MNHEY, SMNVEV (reference sequence). The CDR3 loop spans 16 amino acids. Trimming cost V 0 bases and J 4 bases; bases outside gene matches: 9.